This TCR beta chain is drawn from a study of cytomegalovirus exposure and HLA in healthy donors. The donors were healthy bone marrow donors. Broader study findings: A later analysis found that most CMV-associated TCR beta chains appeared HLA-restricted. Sequencing probably produced one cluster of sequence variants that were highly shared.

PCR employed 60 Vbeta and 13 Jbeta primers. Measured with immunoSEQ multiplex PCR; TCRdb has only the in-frame clones, and not every one. This sample's table has over 200,000 clones. As to this clone: Its antigen is unidentified.

The sequenced sample consisted of PBMCs. The clonotype comes from a woman aged 30 to 39 in good health and CMV-seropositive.

The CDR3 reads CASSRLAGARDEQFF. The CDR3 DNA reads TGTGCCAGCAGCCGACTAGCGGGGGCGAGGGATGAGCAGTTCTTC. V and J are TRBV7-7 and TRBJ2-1, with 12 bases that match TRBD2. The CDR3 sequence is 15 residues long. CDR1 and CDR2 from the germline V gene are SSHAT and FNYEAQ (reference sequence). Losses at the gene ends were 5 bases for V and 8 bases for J; bases not matched to a gene: 7.